Each of the 6 T cell receptor beta chains below was sequenced from the same sample in a study of blood T cells in healthy people across ages. The second PCR ran roughly 6 to 12 cycles with a sample-barcoded 5' primer and J-beta primers. MiXCR, run by TCRdb on the 5' RACE reads, gives a single entry per CDR3 protein. The sample consists of 1.5 million to 2 million distinct CDR3 sequences, about 32% of them appearing once. The sequencing sample was made of blood. The receptors originated from a woman between 25 and 40 years old in good health.

V gene TRBV20-1 combines with J gene TRBJ1-6; the D is unclear. The germline V and J ends were trimmed by 4 bases and 18 bases, with 16 bases remaining between them. Germline CDR1 is DFQATT and CDR2 is SNEGSKA (reference sequence). The CDR3 is 11 amino acids. The CDR3 reads CSAIGDSPSHF. The CDR3 nucleotides read TGCAGTGCTATAGGAGATTCACCCTCCCACTTT.

This clonotype was counted between two and nine times. Written as DNA, the CDR3 is TGCGCCACCGCGGCAATCCGAACAGGGGCTGGGGCCAACGTCCTGACTTTC. Its translation is CATAAIRTGAGANVLTF. The chain joins TRBV5-1 to TRBJ2-6; 7 nucleotides agree with TRBD1. The CDR3 covers 17 residues. Trimming removed 9 bases from V and 2 bases from J; junction bases left unmatched: 14. The germline V gene encodes CDR1 SGHRS and CDR2 YFSETQ.

This clonotype turned up a few times. The chain couples TRBV4-1 to TRBJ1-2; the D is unclear. Looked up from germline, CDR1 is MGHRA and CDR2 is YSYEKL. The ends were cut back, 6 bases at V and 7 bases at J, with 12 bases in the middle. CDR3 length equals 12 residues. CDR3 loop: CASSPPSTGYTF. The CDR3 DNA reads TGCGCCAGCAGTCCCCCAAGTACTGGCTACACCTTC.

About this clonotype: This may come from a read error, since a much larger clone is one base off. CDR3 amino acids: CASSQGQLSRYERYF. The CDR3 DNA is TGCGCCAGCAGCCAAGGTCAGTTGTCCCGCTACGAGCGGTACTTC. This chain links TRBV4-1 with TRBJ2-7; D gene uncertain. This CDR3 spans 15 amino acids. Germline V gene lookup returns CDR1 MGHRA and CDR2 YSYEKL.

The chain combines TRBV2 with TRBJ2-7, with D possibly TRBD2 on 6 matching bases. The CDR3 totals 13 residues. V lost 6 bases and J lost 5, with 14 bases in between. Germline CDR1 SNHLY, CDR2 FYNNEI. CDR3 protein: CASRIRDLNEQYF. The DNA of the CDR3 is TGTGCCAGCAGGATACGGGACTTAAACGAGCAGTACTTC.

This clonotype has only a few counts. This rearrangement joins TRBV20-1 to TRBJ1-2; D not certain. V was clipped by 6 bases and J by 0 bases, with 11 bases between them. Germline CDR1 is DFQATT and CDR2 is SNEGSKA (reference sequence). The CDR3 sequence is 13 residues long. CDR3 loop: CSAGDGPNYGYTF. The CDR3 coding sequence is TGCAGTGCCGGCGACGGGCCTAACTATGGCTACACCTTC.